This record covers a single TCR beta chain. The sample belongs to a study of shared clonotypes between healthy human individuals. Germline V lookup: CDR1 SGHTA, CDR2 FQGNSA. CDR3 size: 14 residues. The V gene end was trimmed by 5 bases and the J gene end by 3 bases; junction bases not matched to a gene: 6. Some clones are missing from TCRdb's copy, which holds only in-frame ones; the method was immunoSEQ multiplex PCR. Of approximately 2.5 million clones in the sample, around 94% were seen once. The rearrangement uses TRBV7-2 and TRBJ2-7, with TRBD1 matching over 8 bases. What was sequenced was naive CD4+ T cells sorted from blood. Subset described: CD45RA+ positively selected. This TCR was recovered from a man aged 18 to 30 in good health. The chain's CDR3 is CASSPQQGGYEQYF. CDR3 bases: TGTGCCAGCAGCCCACAACAGGGGGGCTACGAGCAGTACTTC.